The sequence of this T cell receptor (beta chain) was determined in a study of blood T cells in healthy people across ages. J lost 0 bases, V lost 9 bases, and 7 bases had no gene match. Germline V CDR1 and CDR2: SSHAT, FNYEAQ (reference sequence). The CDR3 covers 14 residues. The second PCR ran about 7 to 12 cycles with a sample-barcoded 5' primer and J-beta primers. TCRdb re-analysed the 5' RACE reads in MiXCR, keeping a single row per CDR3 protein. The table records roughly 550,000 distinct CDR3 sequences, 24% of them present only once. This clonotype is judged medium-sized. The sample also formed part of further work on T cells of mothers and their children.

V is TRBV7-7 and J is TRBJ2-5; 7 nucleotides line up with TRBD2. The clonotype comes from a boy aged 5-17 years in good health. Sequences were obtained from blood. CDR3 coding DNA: TGTGCCAGTAGTCTGGCGGGAGACCAAGAGACCCAGTACTTC. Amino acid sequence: CASSLAGDQETQYF.